The clone carrying this T cell receptor (beta chain) came up many times. Its specificity is unknown. MiXCR, applied by TCRdb to the 5' RACE reads, yields one record per CDR3 protein. Among roughly 250,000 distinct CDR3 sequences listed, roughly 8.6% were seen once. This entry comes from a study of CD8 T cells in ankylosing spondylitis. Findings and caveats of the study: Those disease-linked clones were CD8+; they were also relatively rare in peripheral blood. Earlier work had already found some motif variants in reactive arthritis synovial fluid and blood. Within ankylosing spondylitis blood, a TCR beta motif made up of seven or eight highly homologous variants appeared to be characteristic.

Looked up from germline, CDR1 is SGHRS and CDR2 is YFSETQ. Trimming took 4 bases from V and 5 from J; bases not matched to a gene: 4. This CDR3 is built from 13 residues. The chain uses TRBV5-1 and TRBJ1-2, with 8 nucleotides matching TRBD1. This receptor was taken from a male donor with ankylosing spondylitis or in good health (not recorded which). The sequencing input was blood, either unsorted or a sorted T cell fraction (not recorded which). CDR3: CASSPRTGYGYTF. The CDR3, as DNA: TGCGCCAGCAGCCCCCGGACAGGGTATGGCTACACCTTC.